This T cell receptor beta chain was profiled in a study of T-cell memory formation after mild COVID-19. TCRdb re-analysed the 5' RACE reads in MiXCR, keeping a single row per CDR3 protein. The sample consists of hundreds of thousands of distinct CDR3 sequences, about 23% of them appearing once. In its sample, this clonotype was seen a few times. This CDR3 contains 14 residues. The V gene lost 3 bases and the J gene lost 2 bases, with 11 bases spanning the gap. The germline CDR1 and CDR2 sequences are DFQATT and SNEGSKA (reference sequence). This chain joins TRBV20-1 and TRBJ2-1; perhaps D is TRBD1 or TRBD2 (5 bases each). This TCR was recovered from an adult woman who had mild COVID-19 (a few samples of this study predate the infection). Cell type and time point are not known. Sequencing used PBMCs or a T cell subset sorted from them (not recorded which). DNA of the CDR3: TGCAGTGCTAGCCCCGGGACGGCCTACAATGAGCAGTTCTTC. Its protein product is CSASPGTAYNEQFF.